The rows below give T cell receptor beta chains drawn from one sample of a study of OX40 agonist ivuxolimab in advanced cancers. Assay used: immunoSEQ multiplex PCR; TCRdb lists only in-frame clones, some missing. The repertoire holds approximately 66,000 clones, with about 88% as singletons. The sequencing used CD4+ or CD8+ T cells sorted from blood, collected in a trial of the OX40 agonist ivuxolimab. The origin of the receptors is an adult with an advanced solid tumor such as melanoma, head and neck, liver or kidney cancer. CDR3s include the opening cysteine and the closing phenylalanine or tryptophan. D genes are given only for firm matches. Only some rows state a clone size, as once, few, many or a class for expanded clones.

CDR3 protein	CDR3 DNA	CDR3 length	clone size	D gene	V gene	J gene
CAIRDSSGANVLTF	TGTGCCATCAGAGACAGCTCTGGGGCCAACGTCCTGACTTTC	14	-	-	TRBV10-3	TRBJ2-6
CASSLVRHRVNTGELFF	TGTGCCAGCAGCTTAGTTCGGCACAGGGTTAACACCGGGGAGCTGTTTTTT	17	-	-	TRBV7-8	TRBJ2-2
CSVESSLYGYTF	TGCAGCGTTGAAAGCTCCCTGTATGGCTACACCTTC	12	-	-	TRBV29-1	TRBJ1-2
CASSLGLGENEKLFF	TGTGCCAGCAGCTTGGGTTTGGGGGAAAATGAAAAACTGTTTTTT	15	-	-	TRBV5-6	TRBJ1-4
CASSLGGVQETQYF	TGCGCCAGCAGCCTCGGGGGGGTCCAAGAGACCCAGTACTTC	14	-	TRBD2	TRBV5-1	TRBJ2-5
CASSGSGLAGNTGELFF	TGTGCCAGTAGTGGATCGGGACTAGCGGGGAACACCGGGGAGCTGTTTTTT	17	once	TRBD2	TRBV19	TRBJ2-2
CASSPDRSTDTQYF	TGTGCCAGCAGCCCCGACAGAAGCACAGATACGCAGTATTTT	14	-	-	TRBV7-2	TRBJ2-3
CASSIAGVNSNQPQHF	TGTGCCAGTAGTATAGCGGGGGTTAATAGCAATCAGCCCCAGCATTTT	16	-	-	TRBV19	TRBJ1-5
CASSGVGRGGNQPQHF	TGTGCCAGCAGTGGGGTCGGAAGAGGGGGCAATCAGCCCCAGCATTTT	16	-	-	TRBV27	TRBJ1-5
CASSRSTAGDTGELFF	TGTGCCAGCTCACGATCGACAGCTGGGGACACCGGGGAGCTGTTTTTT	16	-	-	TRBV18	TRBJ2-2
CASSRLGTAHNSPLHF	TGTGCCAGCAGCAGACTAGGGACAGCCCATAATTCACCCCTCCACTTT	16	-	TRBD1	TRBV7-2	TRBJ1-6
CAWSPQTNSGLFF	TGTGCCTGGAGTCCTCAGACAAATTCGGGACTGTTTTTT	13	once	-	TRBV30	TRBJ1-4
CASSLRSDDRAEQFF	TGTGCCAGCAGCCTAAGATCGGACGACCGGGCTGAGCAGTTCTTC	15	-	-	TRBV7-3	TRBJ2-1
CASSDRGSNQPQHF	TGTGCCAGCAGTGATCGGGGCTCCAATCAGCCCCAGCATTTT	14	-	-	TRBV2	TRBJ1-5
CASSFDPWYGYTF	TGTGCCAGCAGTTTTGACCCTTGGTATGGCTACACCTTC	13	-	-	TRBV27	TRBJ1-2
CASSRTGLQSYEQYF	TGCGCCAGCAGCCGCACAGGGCTCCAAAGCTACGAGCAGTACTTC	15	-	-	TRBV5-1	TRBJ2-7
CASSLGPDLNQPQHF	TGCGCCAGCAGCCTCGGGCCTGACCTAAATCAGCCCCAGCATTTT	15	once	-	TRBV5-1	TRBJ1-5
CASSESTGWTGELFF	TGCGCCAGCAGTGAGTCGACGGGTTGGACCGGGGAGCTGTTTTTT	15	-	-	TRBV10-2	TRBJ2-2
CASSLRVSSPFYGYTF	TGTGCCAGCAGCTTGCGGGTGAGCAGCCCCTTCTATGGCTACACCTTC	16	once	-	TRBV7-8	TRBJ1-2
CSGGRNQETQYF	TGCAGCGGGGGACGGAATCAAGAGACCCAGTACTTC	12	-	-	TRBV29-1	TRBJ2-5
CASMGTSGGFETQYF	TGTGCCAGTATGGGGACTAGCGGGGGGTTTGAGACCCAGTACTTC	15	-	TRBD2	TRBV19	TRBJ2-5
CASSPQGNTEAFF	TGTGCCAGCTCACCACAGGGGAACACTGAAGCTTTCTTT	13	-	-	TRBV18	TRBJ1-1
CASSPRQGNEQFF	TGTGCCAGCTCACCACGGCAGGGGAATGAGCAGTTCTTC	13	-	-	TRBV18	TRBJ2-1
CASSLRREGTEAFF	TGCGCCAGCAGCCTGCGGAGGGAGGGCACTGAAGCTTTCTTT	14	-	-	TRBV10-1	TRBJ1-1
CASSHLTGLNTEAFF	TGCGCCAGCAGCCACCTGACAGGTCTGAACACTGAAGCTTTCTTT	15	-	-	TRBV4-1	TRBJ1-1
CATLATDNYGYTF	TGTGCCACCCTAGCGACCGACAACTATGGCTACACCTTC	13	-	-	TRBV6-6	TRBJ1-2
CASSPIRNTEAFF	TGTGCCAGCAGCCCGATCAGGAACACTGAAGCTTTCTTT	13	-	-	TRBV14	TRBJ1-1
CASGLEWTGWTEAFF	TGTGCTAGTGGCCTCGAATGGACAGGGTGGACTGAAGCTTTCTTT	15	-	TRBD1	TRBV12-5	TRBJ1-1
CASSEAFQGITGNTIYF	TGTGCCAGCAGTGAAGCGTTTCAGGGTATCACCGGAAACACCATATATTTT	17	-	-	TRBV6-1	TRBJ1-3
CASSIALLGTTQYTQYF	TGTGCCAGTAGTATAGCCCTTCTTGGGACTACCCAGTATACGCAGTATTTT	17	-	TRBD2	TRBV19	TRBJ2-3
CASSSAYTDTQYF	TGTGCCAGCAGCTCGGCTTACACAGATACGCAGTATTTT	13	-	-	TRBV7-2	TRBJ2-3
CASSLELPGVDTQYF	TGCGCCAGCAGCTTGGAACTACCTGGGGTAGATACGCAGTATTTT	15	-	-	TRBV5-1	TRBJ2-3
CASSLAPGGNTIYF	TGTGCCAGCAGCTTGGCTCCAGGGGGAAACACCATATATTTT	14	-	-	TRBV5-5	TRBJ1-3
CASSLGASENEQFF	TGTGCCAGCAGCTTAGGTGCTAGCGAGAATGAGCAGTTCTTC	14	-	-	TRBV7-3	TRBJ2-1
CASSVGGGETQYF	TGTGCCAGCAGCGTGGGGGGCGGAGAGACCCAGTACTTC	13	-	-	TRBV9	TRBJ2-5
CASSLGDRLYEQYF	TGTGCCAGCAGCTTAGGTGACAGACTTTACGAGCAGTACTTC	14	-	-	TRBV7-8	TRBJ2-7
CASSLIGQASGANVLTF	TGCGCCAGCAGCTTGATAGGACAGGCCTCTGGGGCCAACGTCCTGACTTTC	17	-	TRBD1	TRBV5-1	TRBJ2-6
CASSARGRTEAFF	TGTGCCAGCAGCGCTAGGGGGCGCACTGAAGCTTTCTTT	13	-	TRBD1	TRBV7-2	TRBJ1-1
CASSRGGPNNEQFF	TGCGCCAGCAGCCGGGGTGGACCGAACAATGAGCAGTTCTTC	14	-	-	TRBV4-1	TRBJ2-1
CASSYSPGAYYGYTF	TGTGCCAGCAGTTACTCCCCAGGGGCCTACTATGGCTACACCTTC	15	-	-	TRBV6-5	TRBJ1-2
CATSRDKGRVNQPQHF	TGTGCCACCAGCAGAGATAAGGGGCGGGTCAATCAGCCCCAGCATTTT	16	-	-	TRBV15	TRBJ1-5
CASSIVGQDFLSNQPQHF	TGTGCCAGTAGTATAGTGGGACAGGATTTTCTTAGCAATCAGCCCCAGCATTTT	18	-	TRBD1	TRBV19	TRBJ1-5
CASSPLAGGEETQYF	TGTGCCAGCTCACCGCTAGCGGGGGGTGAAGAGACCCAGTACTTC	15	-	TRBD2	TRBV18	TRBJ2-5
CASSKTQGGAQETQYF	TGTGCCAGCAGCAAAACTCAGGGGGGGGCGCAGGAGACCCAGTACTTC	16	-	-	TRBV9	TRBJ2-5
CASTFATNEKLFF	TGCGCCAGCACCTTCGCAACTAATGAAAAACTGTTTTTT	13	-	-	TRBV5-1	TRBJ1-4
CASSLRKGSNQPQHF	TGTGCCAGCAGCTTGCGAAAGGGTAGCAATCAGCCCCAGCATTTT	15	-	-	TRBV6-1	TRBJ1-5
CASSQESRGGLGTQYF	TGCGCCAGCAGCCAAGAGTCCAGAGGGGGCTTAGGGACCCAGTACTTC	16	once	TRBD1	TRBV4-1	TRBJ2-5
CASSFGGRGTEAFF	TGTGCCAGCAGCTTCGGGGGAAGGGGCACTGAAGCTTTCTTT	14	-	-	TRBV7-8	TRBJ1-1
CASREGHRGTEAFF	TGCGCCAGCAGGGAGGGACACCGAGGAACTGAAGCTTTCTTT	14	-	-	TRBV5-1	TRBJ1-1
CASSLYGNKVDTEAFF	TGTGCCAGCAGTTTATATGGGAATAAGGTGGACACTGAAGCTTTCTTT	16	-	-	TRBV27	TRBJ1-1
CASSFFGDSGNTIYF	TGTGCCAGCAGCTTCTTCGGAGACTCTGGAAACACCATATATTTT	15	-	-	TRBV7-6	TRBJ1-3
CSFGAGPPNTEAFF	TGCAGCTTCGGAGCAGGACCCCCGAACACTGAAGCTTTCTTT	14	-	-	TRBV29-1	TRBJ1-1
CASSSQPKRGVSYGYTF	TGTGCCAGCAGCTCCCAACCCAAAAGGGGCGTGAGCTATGGCTACACCTTC	17	-	-	TRBV7-6	TRBJ1-2
CASSEGGTSGGAETQYF	TGTGCCAGCAGTGAAGGGGGGACTAGCGGGGGTGCAGAGACCCAGTACTTC	17	-	TRBD2	TRBV6-1	TRBJ2-5
CASSEDGKAGKTLTF	TGTGCCAGCAGTGAAGATGGTAAGGCAGGGAAGACCCTGACTTTC	15	-	-	TRBV2	TRBJ2-6
CASSFPLARDTQYF	TGCGCCAGCAGCTTCCCCCTAGCAAGAGATACGCAGTATTTT	14	-	-	TRBV5-1	TRBJ2-3
CASSLNRFSAGELFF	TGTGCCAGCAGCTTAAACCGGTTCTCGGCCGGGGAGCTGTTTTTT	15	-	-	TRBV7-2	TRBJ2-2
CASSLRTFRSGTGELFF	TGTGCCAGCAGCTTACGGACTTTTCGTTCGGGCACCGGGGAGCTGTTTTTT	17	once	-	TRBV7-6	TRBJ2-2
CSVEAGAPSYEQYF	TGCAGCGTTGAGGCGGGGGCACCCTCCTACGAGCAGTACTTC	14	-	-	TRBV29-1	TRBJ2-7